Below are 10 T cell receptor beta chains sequenced from a single sample in a study of beta chain features in type 1 diabetes. The study, taken as a whole, reports: All four CD4+ subsets from Type 1 diabetes patients carried moderately but significantly shorter TCRB CDR3s.

The study reverse transcribed the entire isolated RNA, so it sequenced expressed TCRB transcripts. TCRdb keeps only in-frame clones here, not all; method: immunoSEQ multiplex PCR. The data contain about 660,000 clones, about 14% of them singletons. For these receptors, no antigen is known. The sample comprised naive CD4+ T cells from blood. These receptors all come from a man aged 18 to 29 with type 1 diabetes.

This clone has only a few counts. The gene calls are TRBV30 and TRBJ1-4, with TRBD1 matching over 10 bases. After removal of 3 bases from V and 2 bases from J, the junction contained 3 bases not matched to a gene. Germline CDR1 and CDR2: GTSNPN and SVGIG (reference sequence). The CDR3 runs to 15 residues. The CDR3 here is CAWRGQGTTNEKLFF. The CDR3 DNA follows: TGTGCCTGGAGGGGACAGGGGACGACTAATGAAAAACTGTTTTTT.

V gene TRBV10-3 combines with J gene TRBJ2-7; a weak D match, TRBD1 (5 bases). This CDR3 is built from 12 residues. The germline gives CDR1 ENHRY, CDR2 SYGVKD. The V end lost 1 base, the J end lost 9 bases, and 10 bases lay between the germline ends. The CDR3 spells CAISEWGQRQYF. The DNA for the CDR3 is TGTGCCATCAGTGAGTGGGGCCAGCGGCAGTACTTC.

This chain links TRBV9 with TRBJ2-7; the D gene is possibly TRBD1 (6 bases). Germline V gene data show CDR1 as SGDLS and CDR2 as YYNGEE. This CDR3 is 13 amino acids long. V lost 1 base, J lost 4 bases, and 9 bases lay in between. This CDR3 is CASSVKQGYEQYF. The CDR3 DNA reads as TGTGCCAGCAGCGTAAAACAGGGTTACGAGCAGTACTTC.

Concerning this clone: Other DNA sequences of this sample code for an identical CDR3. The rearrangement uses TRBV7-2 and TRBJ2-7; either TRBD1 or TRBD2 may fit D (5 bases each). Per the germline V gene, CDR1 is SGHTA and CDR2 is FQGNSA. CDR3 size: 12 residues. Trimming cost V 5 bases and J 6 bases, with 11 bases left between them. CDR3 sequence reads: CASSLARGEQYF. The CDR3 coding sequence is TGTGCCAGCAGCCTGGCGAGGGGCGAGCAGTACTTC.

The gene calls are TRBV15 and TRBJ1-2, with D possibly being TRBD1 (6 bases). Germline V gene sequence: CDR1 LNHNV, CDR2 YYDKDF (reference sequence). This CDR3 spans 16 amino acids. V lost 2 bases to trimming and J lost 0 bases, with 13 bases between them. The CDR3 reads CATSRWLTGSNYGYTF. CDR3 sequence (DNA): TGTGCCACCAGCAGATGGTTGACAGGCTCTAACTATGGCTACACCTTC.

This clone has only a few counts. The V and J genes are TRBV5-6 and TRBJ1-1, with TRBD1 as a possible D gene (5 bases). V lost 2 bases and J 10 bases, leaving 18 bases between the germline ends. Per germline, CDR1 SGHDT and CDR2 YYEEEE. The CDR3 loop spans 14 amino acids. The CDR3 loop reads CASSLPSGTPSAFF. The CDR3 DNA sequence: TGTGCCAGCAGCTTACCATCCGGGACCCCTTCAGCTTTCTTT. The variable domain in full, with the rest retrieved from reference TRBV5-6 and TRBJ1-1, is DAGVTQSPTHLIKTRGQQVTLRCSPKSGHDTVSWYQQALGQGPQFIFQYYEEEERQRGNFPDRFSGHQFPNYSSELNVNALLLGDSALYLCASSLPSGTPSAFFGQGTRLTVV.

This clone has more than one count but fewer than ten. The chain employs TRBV5-4 and TRBJ1-6, with TRBD1 matching 7 bases. V trimming: 4 bases; J trimming: 5 bases; junction bases outside the gene matches: 3. The CDR3 runs 14 residues. Germline V CDR1 and CDR2: SGHNT, YYREEE (reference sequence). The CDR3 loop reads CASSLGQDNSPLHF. Here the CDR3 DNA reads TGTGCCAGCAGCCTAGGACAGGATAATTCACCCCTCCACTTT.

A few counts support this clone. The junction and the germline gene differ at one end; a read error may be behind it. The chain is built from TRBV7-2 and TRBJ2-7, with 8 bases aligning to TRBD2. Germline values: CDR1 SGHTA, CDR2 FQGNSA. The CDR3 has 12 amino acids. The DNA of the CDR3 is TGTGCCAGCAGCTTCCTGGGACTAGGGTTCAACTTC. It is translated as CASSFLGLGFNF.

The sample holds a few counts of this clone. The chain joins TRBV30 to TRBJ2-1; 11 nucleotides agree with TRBD1. The length of the CDR3 is 14 residues. Germline V gives CDR1 GTSNPN, CDR2 SVGIG (reference sequence). J was trimmed by 2 bases and V by 3 bases; bases with no gene match: 0. The CDR3 spells CAWRDRGPYNEQFF. CDR3 bases: TGTGCCTGGAGGGACAGGGGGCCCTACAATGAGCAGTTCTTC.

This chain links TRBV20-1 with TRBJ2-1; D is unresolved. Germline lookup yields CDR1 DFQATT and CDR2 SNEGSKA (reference sequence). V was cut by 5 bases and J by 5 bases, with 7 bases left in between. CDR3 size: 11 residues. The CDR3 coding sequence is TGCAGTGCTTACGGTCACAATGAGCAGTTCTTC. It encodes CSAYGHNEQFF.